This is a list of T cell receptor beta chains from one sample in a study of control samples from healthy donors and cancer patients. This table comes from immunoSEQ multiplex PCR, and its TCRdb copy is limited to in-frame clones, with some not included. Of tens of thousands of clones in the sample, less than 85% are singletons; the top ten hold over 45%. Sequencing was done on a sample of blood. These receptor sequences come from a man in his 60s in good health. Both conserved end residues are trimmed from each CDR3. Each record gives: J gene, V gene, CDR3 protein.

j_gene: TRBJ2-7; v_gene: TRBV10-1; CDR3aa: ASPRPRQKSYEQY
j_gene: TRBJ2-6; v_gene: TRBV19; CDR3aa: ASSIKTSGRGGANVLT
j_gene: TRBJ2-3; v_gene: TRBV5-1; CDR3aa: ASSLDLTDTQY
j_gene: TRBJ2-6; v_gene: TRBV5-8; CDR3aa: ASSLALTSGANVLT
j_gene: TRBJ1-4; v_gene: TRBV30; CDR3aa: AWSAQGWANEKLF
j_gene: TRBJ1-1; v_gene: TRBV7-2; CDR3aa: ASSSQGQNTEAF
j_gene: TRBJ1-1; v_gene: TRBV5-1; CDR3aa: ASSLATMNTEAF
j_gene: TRBJ1-1; v_gene: TRBV9; CDR3aa: ASSLDWANTEAF
j_gene: TRBJ1-1; v_gene: TRBV3-1/TRBV3-2; CDR3aa: ASSQAGSEAF
j_gene: TRBJ1-5; v_gene: TRBV11-2; CDR3aa: ASSLWGNQPQH
j_gene: TRBJ1-1; v_gene: TRBV5-4; CDR3aa: ASSRREVSTEAF
j_gene: TRBJ1-6; v_gene: TRBV5-6; CDR3aa: ASSLLGVGNSPLH
j_gene: TRBJ1-4; v_gene: TRBV24-1; CDR3aa: ATSDSSGGTGSNEKLF
j_gene: TRBJ2-7; v_gene: TRBV15; CDR3aa: ATSPRLIQGSYEQY
j_gene: TRBJ1-5; v_gene: TRBV15; CDR3aa: ATSRVGRPHNQPQH
j_gene: TRBJ1-1; v_gene: TRBV6-4; CDR3aa: ASSSGDSTEAF
j_gene: TRBJ2-5; v_gene: TRBV11-2; CDR3aa: ASLLASRETQY
j_gene: TRBJ2-1; v_gene: TRBV5-6; CDR3aa: ASSSIQGASYNEQF
j_gene: TRBJ1-1; v_gene: TRBV18; CDR3aa: ASSPGQNTEAF
j_gene: TRBJ1-2; v_gene: TRBV14; CDR3aa: ASSANNYGYT
j_gene: TRBJ1-4; v_gene: TRBV4-2; CDR3aa: ASSQDGTRREKLF
j_gene: TRBJ2-5; v_gene: TRBV12-3/TRBV12-4; CDR3aa: ASRPSGAETQY
j_gene: TRBJ2-7; v_gene: TRBV6-5; CDR3aa: ASSYPPGQGKDEQY
j_gene: TRBJ2-7; v_gene: TRBV7-2; CDR3aa: ASSFNRADEQY